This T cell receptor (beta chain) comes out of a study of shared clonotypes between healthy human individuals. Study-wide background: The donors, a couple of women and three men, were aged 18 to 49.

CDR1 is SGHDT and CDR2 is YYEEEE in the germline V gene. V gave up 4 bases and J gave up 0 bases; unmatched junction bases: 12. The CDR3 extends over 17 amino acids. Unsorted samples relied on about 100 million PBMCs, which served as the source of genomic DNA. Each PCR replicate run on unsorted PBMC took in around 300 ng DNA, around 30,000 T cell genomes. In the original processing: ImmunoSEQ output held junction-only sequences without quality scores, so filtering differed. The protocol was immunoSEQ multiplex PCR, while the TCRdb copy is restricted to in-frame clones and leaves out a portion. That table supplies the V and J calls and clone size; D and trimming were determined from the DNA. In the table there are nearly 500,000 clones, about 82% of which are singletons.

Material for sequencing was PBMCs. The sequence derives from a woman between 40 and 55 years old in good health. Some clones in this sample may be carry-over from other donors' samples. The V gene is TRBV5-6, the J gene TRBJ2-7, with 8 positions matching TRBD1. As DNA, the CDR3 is TGTGCCAGCAGCCGGGACAGGATAGGCTTGAGCTCCTACGAGCAGTACTTC. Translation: CASSRDRIGLSSYEQYF.